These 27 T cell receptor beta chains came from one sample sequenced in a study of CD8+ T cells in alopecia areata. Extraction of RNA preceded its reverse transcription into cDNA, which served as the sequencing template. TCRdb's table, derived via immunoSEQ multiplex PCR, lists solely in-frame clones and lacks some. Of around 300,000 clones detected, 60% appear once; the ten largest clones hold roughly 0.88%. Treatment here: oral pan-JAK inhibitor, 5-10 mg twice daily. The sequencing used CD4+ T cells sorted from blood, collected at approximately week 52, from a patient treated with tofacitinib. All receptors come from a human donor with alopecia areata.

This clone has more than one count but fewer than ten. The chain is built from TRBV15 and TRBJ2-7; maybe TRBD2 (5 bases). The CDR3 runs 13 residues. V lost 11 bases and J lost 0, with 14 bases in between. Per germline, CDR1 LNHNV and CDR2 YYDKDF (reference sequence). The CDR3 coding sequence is TGTGCCGCAGGACTGGGAAGCTCCTACGAGCAGTACTTC. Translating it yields CAAGLGSSYEQYF.

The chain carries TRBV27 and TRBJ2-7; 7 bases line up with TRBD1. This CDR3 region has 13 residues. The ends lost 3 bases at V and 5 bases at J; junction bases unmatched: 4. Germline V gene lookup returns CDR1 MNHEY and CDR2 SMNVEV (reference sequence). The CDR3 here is CASSLGQYNEQYF. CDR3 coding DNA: TGTGCCAGCAGTTTGGGACAGTATAACGAGCAGTACTTC.

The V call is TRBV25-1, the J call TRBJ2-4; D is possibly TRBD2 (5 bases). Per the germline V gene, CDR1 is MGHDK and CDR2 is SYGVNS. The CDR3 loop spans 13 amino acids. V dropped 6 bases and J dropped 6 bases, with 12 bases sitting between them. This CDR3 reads CASSTPGSNIQYF. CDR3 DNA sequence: TGTGCCAGCAGCACCCCGGGATCAAACATTCAGTACTTC.

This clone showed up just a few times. The CDR3: CAWSVLTQETQYF. CDR3 nucleotides: TGTGCCTGGAGTGTACTAACACAAGAGACCCAGTACTTC. This sequence joins TRBV30 and TRBJ2-5, with D hard to call. The CDR3 runs to 13 residues. Germline V CDR1 and CDR2: GTSNPN, SVGIG (reference sequence). The V gene lost 0 bases and the J gene lost 2 bases, with 7 bases spanning the gap.

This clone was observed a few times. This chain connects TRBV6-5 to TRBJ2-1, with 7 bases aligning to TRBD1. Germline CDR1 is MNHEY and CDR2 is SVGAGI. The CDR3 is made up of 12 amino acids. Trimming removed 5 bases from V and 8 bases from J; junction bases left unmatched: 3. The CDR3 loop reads CASSVGGHEQFF. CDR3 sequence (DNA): TGTGCCAGCAGTGTAGGGGGCCATGAGCAGTTCTTC.

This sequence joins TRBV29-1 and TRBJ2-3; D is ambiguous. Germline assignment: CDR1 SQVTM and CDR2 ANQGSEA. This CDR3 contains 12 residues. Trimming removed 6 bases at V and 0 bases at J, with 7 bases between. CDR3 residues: CSVDMSTDTQYF. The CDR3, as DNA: TGCAGCGTGGATATGAGCACAGATACGCAGTATTTT.

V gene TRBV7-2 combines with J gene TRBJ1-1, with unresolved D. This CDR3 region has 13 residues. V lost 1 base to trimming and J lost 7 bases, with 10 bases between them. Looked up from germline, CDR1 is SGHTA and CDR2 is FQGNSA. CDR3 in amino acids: CASSLVTDIEAFF. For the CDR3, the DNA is TGTGCCAGCAGCTTAGTGACCGATATTGAAGCTTTCTTT.

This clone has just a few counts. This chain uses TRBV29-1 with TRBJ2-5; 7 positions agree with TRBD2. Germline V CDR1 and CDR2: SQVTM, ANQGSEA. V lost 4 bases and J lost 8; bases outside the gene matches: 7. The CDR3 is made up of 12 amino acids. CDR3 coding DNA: TGCAGCGTTGCAGCGGGGCCCGGAACCCAGTACTTC. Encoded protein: CSVAAGPGTQYF.

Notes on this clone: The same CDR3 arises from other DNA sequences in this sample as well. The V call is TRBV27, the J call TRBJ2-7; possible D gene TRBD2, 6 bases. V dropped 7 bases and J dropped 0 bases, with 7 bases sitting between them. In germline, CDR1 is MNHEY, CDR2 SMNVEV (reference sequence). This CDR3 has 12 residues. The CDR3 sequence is CASTSASYEQYF. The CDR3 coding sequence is TGTGCCAGCACTAGCGCCTCCTACGAGCAGTACTTC.

The DNA for the CDR3 is TGTGCCAGCGGGACAGTGAACTATGGCTACACCTTC. It yields the protein CASGTVNYGYTF. The chain uses TRBV7-8 and TRBJ1-2, with TRBD1 identical over 7 bases. This CDR3 is built from 12 residues. Germline V CDR1 and CDR2: SGHVS, FQNEAQ. J lost 2 bases, V lost 8 bases, and 2 bases had no gene match.

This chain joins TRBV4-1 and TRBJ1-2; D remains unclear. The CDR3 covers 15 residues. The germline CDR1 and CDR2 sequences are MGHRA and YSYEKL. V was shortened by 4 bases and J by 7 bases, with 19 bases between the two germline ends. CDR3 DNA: TGCGCCAGCAGCCCTATCGGTAGGGTAGGAGGTGGCTACACCTTC. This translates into CASSPIGRVGGGYTF.

The CDR3 bases are TGCGCCAGCAGCTTGGACGGGGCAGATACGCAGTATTTT. Translating gives CASSLDGADTQYF. The V and J genes are TRBV5-1 and TRBJ2-3, with D perhaps matching TRBD2 (5 bases). The CDR3 is made up of 13 amino acids. Trimming stripped 0 bases from V and 4 bases from J, with 6 bases between. The germline CDR1 and CDR2 sequences are SGHRS and YFSETQ.

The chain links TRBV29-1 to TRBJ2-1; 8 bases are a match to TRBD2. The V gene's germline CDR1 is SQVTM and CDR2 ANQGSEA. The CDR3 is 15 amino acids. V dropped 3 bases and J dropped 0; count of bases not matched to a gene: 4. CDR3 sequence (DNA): TGCAGCGTTGACGAGCGGGGGAGCTCCTACAATGAGCAGTTCTTC. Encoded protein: CSVDERGSSYNEQFF.

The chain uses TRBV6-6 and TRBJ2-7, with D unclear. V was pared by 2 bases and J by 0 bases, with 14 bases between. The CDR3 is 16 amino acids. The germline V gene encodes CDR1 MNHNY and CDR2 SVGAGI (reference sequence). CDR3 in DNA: TGTGCCAGCAGTTACCCACCGGACCGAAACTCCTACGAGCAGTACTTC. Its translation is CASSYPPDRNSYEQYF.

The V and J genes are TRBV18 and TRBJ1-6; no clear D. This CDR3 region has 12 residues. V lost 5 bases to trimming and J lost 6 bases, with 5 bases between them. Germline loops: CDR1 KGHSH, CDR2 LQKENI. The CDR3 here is CASSTFNSPLHF. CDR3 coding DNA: TGTGCCAGCTCAACCTTTAATTCACCCCTCCACTTT.

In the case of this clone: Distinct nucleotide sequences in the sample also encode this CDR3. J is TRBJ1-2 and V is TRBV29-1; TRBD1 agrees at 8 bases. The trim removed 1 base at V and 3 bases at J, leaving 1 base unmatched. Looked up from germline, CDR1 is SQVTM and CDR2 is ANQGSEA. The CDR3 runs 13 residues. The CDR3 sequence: CSVEAQGDYGYTF. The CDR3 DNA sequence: TGCAGCGTTGAAGCACAGGGGGACTATGGCTACACCTTC.

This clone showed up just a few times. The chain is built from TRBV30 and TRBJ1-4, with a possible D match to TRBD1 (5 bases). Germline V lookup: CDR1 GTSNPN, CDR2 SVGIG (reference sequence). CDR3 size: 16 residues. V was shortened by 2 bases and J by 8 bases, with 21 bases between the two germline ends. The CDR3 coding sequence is TGTGCCTGGAGTCCTATCACGGGGGATGGAGGCGAAAAACTGTTTTTT. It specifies CAWSPITGDGGEKLFF.

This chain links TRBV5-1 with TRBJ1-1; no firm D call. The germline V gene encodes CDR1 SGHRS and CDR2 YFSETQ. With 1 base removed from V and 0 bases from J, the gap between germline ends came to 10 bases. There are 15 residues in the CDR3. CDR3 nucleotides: TGCGCCAGCAGCTTGAGCAGGCGGTTGAACACTGAAGCTTTCTTT. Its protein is CASSLSRRLNTEAFF.

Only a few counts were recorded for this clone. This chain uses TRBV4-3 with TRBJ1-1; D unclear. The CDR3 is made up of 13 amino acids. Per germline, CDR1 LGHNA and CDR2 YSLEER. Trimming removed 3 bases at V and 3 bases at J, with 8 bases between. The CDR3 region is CASSQVGDTEAFF. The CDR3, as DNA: TGCGCCAGCAGCCAGGTGGGCGACACTGAAGCTTTCTTT.

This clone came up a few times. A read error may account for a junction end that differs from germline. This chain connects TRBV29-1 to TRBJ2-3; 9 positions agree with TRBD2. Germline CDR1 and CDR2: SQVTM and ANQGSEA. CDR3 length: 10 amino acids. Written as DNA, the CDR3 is TGCAGCGTTGACGGGACTAGCATCCATTTT. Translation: CSVDGTSIHF.

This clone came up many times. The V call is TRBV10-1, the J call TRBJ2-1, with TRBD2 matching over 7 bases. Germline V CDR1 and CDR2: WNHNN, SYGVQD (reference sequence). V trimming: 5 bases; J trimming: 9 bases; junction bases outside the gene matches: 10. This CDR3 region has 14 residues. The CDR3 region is CASSTTGLGSEQFF. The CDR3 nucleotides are TGCGCCAGCAGTACCACCGGACTAGGCAGTGAGCAGTTCTTC.

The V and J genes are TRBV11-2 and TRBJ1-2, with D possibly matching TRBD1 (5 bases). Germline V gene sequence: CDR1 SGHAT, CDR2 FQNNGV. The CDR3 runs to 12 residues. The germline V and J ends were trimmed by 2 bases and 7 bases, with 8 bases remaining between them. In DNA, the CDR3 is TGTGCCAGCAGCTTACAGGGAATTGGCTACACCTTC. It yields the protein CASSLQGIGYTF.

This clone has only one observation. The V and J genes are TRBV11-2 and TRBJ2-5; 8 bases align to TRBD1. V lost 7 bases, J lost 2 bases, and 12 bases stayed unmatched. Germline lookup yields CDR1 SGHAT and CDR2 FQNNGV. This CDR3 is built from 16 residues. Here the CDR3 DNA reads TGTGCCAGCACCCAACTTAGGACAGGGACTCAAGAGACCCAGTACTTC. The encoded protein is CASTQLRTGTQETQYF.

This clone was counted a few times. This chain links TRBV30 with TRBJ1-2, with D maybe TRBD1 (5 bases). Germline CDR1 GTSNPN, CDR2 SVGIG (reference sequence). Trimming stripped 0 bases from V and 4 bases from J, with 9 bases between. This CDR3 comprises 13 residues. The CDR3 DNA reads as TGTGCCTGGAGTGTACTGGACACCTATGGCTACACCTTC. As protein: CAWSVLDTYGYTF. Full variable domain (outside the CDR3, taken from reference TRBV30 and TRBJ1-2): SQTIHQWPATLVQPVGSPLSLECTVEGTSNPNLYWYRQAAGRGLQLLFYSVGIGQISSEVPQNLSASRPQDRQFILSSKKLLLSDSGFYLCAWSVLDTYGYTFGSGTRLTVV.

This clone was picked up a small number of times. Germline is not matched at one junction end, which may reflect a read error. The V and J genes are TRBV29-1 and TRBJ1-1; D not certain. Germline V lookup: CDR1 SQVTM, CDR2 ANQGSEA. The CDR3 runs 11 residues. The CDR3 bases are TGCAGCGTTCAGATACCCGGACGGCTTTCTTTT. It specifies CSVQIPGRLSF. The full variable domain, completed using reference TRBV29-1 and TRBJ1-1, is SAVISQKPSRDICQRGTSLTIQCQVDSQVTMMFWYRQQPGQSLTLIATANQGSEATYESGFVIDKFPISRPNLTFSTLTVSNMSPEDSSIYLCSVQIPGRLSFGQGTRLTVV.

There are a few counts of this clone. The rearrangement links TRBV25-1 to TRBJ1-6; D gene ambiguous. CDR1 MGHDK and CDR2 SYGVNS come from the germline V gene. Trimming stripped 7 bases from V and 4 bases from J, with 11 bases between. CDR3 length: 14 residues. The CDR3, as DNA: TGTGCCAGCAACGGCCAAGGATATAATTCACCCCTCCACTTT. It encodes CASNGQGYNSPLHF.

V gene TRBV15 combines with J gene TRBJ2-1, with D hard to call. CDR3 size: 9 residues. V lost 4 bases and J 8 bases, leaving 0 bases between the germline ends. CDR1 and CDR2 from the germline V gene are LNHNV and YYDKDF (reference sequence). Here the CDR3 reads CATSNEQFF. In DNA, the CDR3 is TGTGCCACCAGCAATGAGCAGTTCTTC.